Listed here are 17 T cell receptor beta chains from one sample, sequenced in a study of cytomegalovirus exposure and HLA in healthy donors. PCR was performed using 60 Vbeta and 13 Jbeta primers. Sequencing was performed with immunoSEQ multiplex PCR; in TCRdb, only in-frame clones are kept and a portion is missing. The table records 160,000 or so clones, about 72% of them present only once. Sequenced input: PBMCs. These receptors all stem from a male donor in good health and CMV-seronegative.

The V gene is TRBV27, the J gene TRBJ2-5, with TRBD2 matching over 9 bases. Trimming cost V 6 bases and J 7 bases; bases outside gene matches: 21. The CDR3 is made up of 18 amino acids. Germline V lookup: CDR1 MNHEY, CDR2 SMNVEV (reference sequence). CDR3: CASRRGGGAAGGGGTQYF. The CDR3 region has the DNA TGTGCCAGCAGGCGCGGGGGTGGAGCAGCGGGGGGAGGAGGGACCCAGTACTTC.

The chain joins TRBV2 to TRBJ2-1; D is undetermined. Germline CDR1 is SNHLY and CDR2 is FYNNEI. CDR3 length: 14 amino acids. V was clipped by 4 bases and J by 0 bases, with 7 bases between them. This CDR3 reads CASSGGSSYNEQFF. CDR3 DNA sequence: TGTGCCAGCAGTGGAGGATCCTCCTACAATGAGCAGTTCTTC.

The chain has TRBV27 and TRBJ1-4, with D possibly being TRBD1 (5 bases). The V end lost 5 bases, the J end lost 6 bases, and 19 bases lay between the germline ends. Germline V lookup: CDR1 MNHEY, CDR2 SMNVEV (reference sequence). The CDR3 is 16 amino acids. For the CDR3, the DNA is TGTGCCAGCAGTCCCCGCCGGGGGAGTGGTTATGAAAAACTGTTTTTT. It is translated as CASSPRRGSGYEKLFF. Together with reference TRBV27 and TRBJ1-4, the CDR3 gives the full variable domain: EAQVTQNPRYLITVTGKKLTVTCSQNMNHEYMSWYRQDPGLGLRQIYYSMNVEVTDKGDVPEGYKVSRKEKRNFPLILESPSPNQTSLYFCASSPRRGSGYEKLFFGSGTQLSVL.

This sequence joins TRBV11-2 and TRBJ2-7; the match to TRBD2 covers 9 bases. This CDR3 spans 14 amino acids. The V and J ends lost 3 bases and 2 bases, in that order; junction bases with no gene match: 2. Germline V CDR1 and CDR2: SGHAT, FQNNGV. CDR3 in amino acids: CASSFGGGAYEQYF. The CDR3 coding sequence is TGTGCCAGCAGCTTCGGCGGGGGGGCCTACGAGCAGTACTTC.

The chain combines TRBV30 with TRBJ2-5; 8 bases line up with TRBD1. The CDR3 loop spans 12 amino acids. Germline-derived CDR1 and CDR2 are GTSNPN and SVGIG (reference sequence). J was trimmed by 7 bases and V by 5 bases; bases with no gene match: 6. The CDR3 DNA reads TGTGCCTGGTCCGACAGGGGAGGGACCCAGTACTTC. Translation: CAWSDRGGTQYF.

The V and J genes are TRBV7-2 and TRBJ2-3, with TRBD2 matching over 12 bases. This CDR3 has 16 amino acids. Germline V gene sequence: CDR1 SGHTA, CDR2 FQGNSA. The V and J ends lost 0 bases and 5 bases, in that order; junction bases with no gene match: 3. Written as DNA, the CDR3 is TGTGCCAGCAGCTTAGCTCCTAGCGGGAGGGGAGATACGCAGTATTTT. It encodes CASSLAPSGRGDTQYF.

A single count supports this clone. CDR3 DNA sequence: TGCGCCAGCAGCTCTGCTAGCGGTAATTACAATGAGCAGTTCTTC. Its translation is CASSSASGNYNEQFF. The chain uses TRBV5-1 and TRBJ2-1; 7 bases are a match to TRBD2. The CDR3 is made up of 15 amino acids. The germline CDR1 and CDR2 sequences are SGHRS and YFSETQ. Trimming took 3 bases from V and 4 from J; bases not matched to a gene: 7.

V gene TRBV7-2 combines with J gene TRBJ2-7; TRBD2 matches at 13 bases. Germline V gene data show CDR1 as SGHTA and CDR2 as FQGNSA. Trimming at V came to 2 bases and at J to 9 bases, leaving 4 bases not matched to a gene. The CDR3 consists of 14 residues. As DNA, the CDR3 is TGTGCCAGCAGCTTAACTAGCGGGAGGGCCGGGCAGTACTTC. Protein: CASSLTSGRAGQYF. Full variable domain (outside the CDR3, taken from reference TRBV7-2 and TRBJ2-7): GAGVSQSPSNKVTEKGKDVELRCDPISGHTALYWYRQSLGQGLEFLIYFQGNSAPDKSGLPSDRFSAERTGGSVSTLTIQRTQQEDSAVYLCASSLTSGRAGQYFGPGTRLTVT.

The chain uses TRBV30 and TRBJ2-6; TRBD1 is a possible D gene (7 bases). Trimming left V 2 bases short and J 3 bases short, with 14 bases between. The CDR3 is made up of 16 amino acids. CDR1 and CDR2 (germline): GTSNPN, SVGIG (reference sequence). This CDR3 reads CAWSQGGKFGANVLTF. The DNA of the CDR3 is TGTGCCTGGAGTCAGGGGGGAAAGTTTGGGGCCAACGTCCTGACTTTC.

J is TRBJ1-1 and V is TRBV6-5, with 8 bases matching TRBD1. CDR3 length: 15 amino acids. The trim removed 0 bases at V and 2 bases at J, leaving 2 bases unmatched. CDR1 is MNHEY and CDR2 is SVGAGI in the germline V gene. CDR3 DNA sequence: TGTGCCAGCAGTTACTCAGGACAGGGAAACACTGAAGCTTTCTTT. Translation: CASSYSGQGNTEAFF.

The chain is built from TRBV5-1 and TRBJ2-5; D possibly corresponds to TRBD2 (6 bases). V was shortened by 4 bases and J by 1 base, with 14 bases between the two germline ends. The V gene's germline CDR1 is SGHRS and CDR2 YFSETQ. This CDR3 comprises 15 residues. The CDR3 DNA reads TGCGCCAGCAGCCCGCGGGATGGGGCCCAAGAGACCCAGTACTTC. Amino acids: CASSPRDGAQETQYF.

This rearrangement joins TRBV6-6 to TRBJ1-6; unclear D gene. Germline CDR1 MNHNY, CDR2 SVGAGI (reference sequence). V was cut by 0 bases and J by 10 bases, with 10 bases left in between. This CDR3 contains 14 residues. The CDR3 loop is CASSYSGSNSPLHF. CDR3 bases: TGTGCCAGCAGTTACTCGGGCTCAAACTCACCCCTCCACTTT.

This clone was detected only a few times. The chain links TRBV11-2 to TRBJ1-6; 11 nucleotides match TRBD1. This CDR3 region has 15 residues. Germline lookup yields CDR1 SGHAT and CDR2 FQNNGV. Trimming cost V 5 bases and J 8 bases; bases outside gene matches: 5. The CDR3 nucleotides are TGTGCCAGCAGCCCTCGGACAGGGGGCGATTCACCCCTCCACTTT. Protein product: CASSPRTGGDSPLHF.

This chain uses TRBV9 with TRBJ2-2; tentatively, D is TRBD2 (6 bases). Germline CDR1 and CDR2: SGDLS and YYNGEE. The CDR3 is 16 amino acids. V gave up 0 bases and J gave up 4 bases, with 13 bases separating them. The chain's CDR3 is CASSVELASITGELFF. CDR3 nucleotide sequence: TGTGCCAGCAGCGTAGAGCTAGCGTCGATCACCGGGGAGCTGTTTTTT.

This clone occurred a few times. The rearrangement links TRBV28 to TRBJ2-2, with a possible D match to TRBD1 (6 bases). The CDR3 covers 14 residues. Germline V gene sequence: CDR1 MDHEN, CDR2 SYDVKM. V lost 3 bases and J 7 bases, leaving 12 bases between the germline ends. In DNA, the CDR3 is TGTGCCAGCAGTTTCCCACAGGGATACGGGGAGCTGTTTTTT. Translation: CASSFPQGYGELFF.

This chain links TRBV4-3 with TRBJ1-5, with a tentative D call TRBD1 (5 bases). This CDR3 is 12 amino acids long. V lost 0 bases and J 9 bases, leaving 6 bases between the germline ends. Germline lookup yields CDR1 LGHNA and CDR2 YSLEER. CDR3 in amino acids: CASSQDQGPQHF. CDR3 coding DNA: TGCGCCAGCAGCCAAGATCAGGGGCCCCAGCATTTT.

The genes are TRBV4-2 and TRBJ2-3, with 11 bases that match TRBD1. CDR1 is LGHNA, CDR2 YNFKEQ, per germline. The CDR3 sequence is 16 residues long. V lost 4 bases and J lost 4; bases outside the gene matches: 7. CDR3: CASSLGTGGFPDTQYF. CDR3 coding DNA: TGTGCCAGCAGCCTTGGGACAGGGGGATTCCCAGATACGCAGTATTTT.